This T cell receptor (beta chain) was identified during a study of response to subunit inactivated influenza vaccine. Study results and caveats: The authors put forward the suggestion that each seasonal influenza vaccination may bring in only a limited number of new T cells.

TCRdb reanalysed the RT-PCR reads using MiXCR and keeps one entry per CDR3 protein. The sample carries about 180,000 distinct CDR3 sequences, around 8.8% recorded once. This clonotype appeared many times. What it binds is unknown. Germline V gives CDR1 SNHLY, CDR2 FYNNEI. The length of the CDR3 is 14 residues. V shed 4 bases and J shed 8 bases, with 15 bases lying between them. The clonotype comes from a man aged 50-60 years who received an inactivated influenza vaccine. V usage is TRBV2 and J usage is TRBJ2-1, with D possibly TRBD2 on 6 matching bases. Sample: non-naive T cells sorted from PBMCs, taken on the day of vaccination. CDR3: CASSVYGGGDEQFF. The CDR3 DNA follows: TGTGCCAGCAGTGTGTATGGGGGAGGCGATGAGCAGTTCTTC.